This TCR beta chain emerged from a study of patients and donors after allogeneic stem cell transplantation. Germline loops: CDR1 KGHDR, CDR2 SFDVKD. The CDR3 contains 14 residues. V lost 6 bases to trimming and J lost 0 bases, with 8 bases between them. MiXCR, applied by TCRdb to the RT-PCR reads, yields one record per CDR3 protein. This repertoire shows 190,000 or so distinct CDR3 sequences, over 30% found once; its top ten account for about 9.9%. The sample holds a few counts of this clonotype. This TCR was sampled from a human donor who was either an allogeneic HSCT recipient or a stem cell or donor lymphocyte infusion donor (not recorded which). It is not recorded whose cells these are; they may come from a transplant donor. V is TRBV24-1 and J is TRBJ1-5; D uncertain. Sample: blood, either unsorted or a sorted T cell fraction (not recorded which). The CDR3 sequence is CATSSVSSNQPQHF. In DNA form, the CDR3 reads TGTGCCACCAGTTCTGTAAGTAGCAATCAGCCCCAGCATTTT.